This T cell receptor beta chain was sequenced for a study of CD8+CD57+ T cells in acquired aplastic anemia. Background on the study: Recorded DNA amounts for sorted CD4+ and CD8+ cells had an average of around 3.4 ug.

TCR beta VDJ combinations and CDR3 sequences were profiled from genomic DNA. TCRdb re-analysed the reads in MiXCR, keeping a single row per CDR3 protein. The table has 150,000 to 200,000 distinct CDR3 sequences, less than 50% seen once. Individuals selected for sequencing had exhibited CD8+CD57+ cell expansion on flow cytometry. Patients uniformly had severe acquired aplastic anemia. Receipt of therapy had not occurred in any patient by the time of blood sampling. The J segment lost 7 bases and the V segment lost 0 bases, leaving 9 bases of the junction unmatched. The CDR3 is 18 amino acids. Germline V gene lookup returns CDR1 MGHRA and CDR2 YSYEKL. Study-wide results and limits: Sharing between patients and controls was observed for twenty-nine CD8+ CDR3 sequences.

Many counts were recorded for this clonotype. The antigen is not known. The V and J genes are TRBV4-1 and TRBJ2-3; 14 positions match TRBD2. Material: sorted CD4+, CD8+, or CD8+CD57+ T cells (not recorded which) from PBMCs. The source is a human donor with aplastic anemia. The CDR3 is CASSQDPRLAGGPYTQYF. The CDR3 bases are TGCGCCAGCAGCCAAGATCCCCGACTAGCGGGAGGGCCGTATACGCAGTATTTT.